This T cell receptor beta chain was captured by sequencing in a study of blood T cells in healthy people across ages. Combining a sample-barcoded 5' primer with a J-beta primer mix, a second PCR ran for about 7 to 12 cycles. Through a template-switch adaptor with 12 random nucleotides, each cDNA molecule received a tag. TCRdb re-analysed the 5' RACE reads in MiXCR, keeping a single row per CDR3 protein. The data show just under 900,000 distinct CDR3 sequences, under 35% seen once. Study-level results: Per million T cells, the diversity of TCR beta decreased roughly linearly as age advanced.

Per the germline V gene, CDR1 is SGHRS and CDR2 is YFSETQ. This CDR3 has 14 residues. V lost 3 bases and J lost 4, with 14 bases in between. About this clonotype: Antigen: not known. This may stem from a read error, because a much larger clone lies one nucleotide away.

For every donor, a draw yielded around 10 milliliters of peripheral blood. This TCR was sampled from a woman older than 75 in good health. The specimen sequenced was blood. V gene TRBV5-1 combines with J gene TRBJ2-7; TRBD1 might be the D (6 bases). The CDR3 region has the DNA TGCGCCAGCAGCTGGGGTCAGGGGATTTACGAGCAGTACTTC. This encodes CASSWGQGIYEQYF. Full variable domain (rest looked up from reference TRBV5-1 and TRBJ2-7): KAGVTQTPRYLIKTRGQQVTLSCSPISGHRSVSWYQQTPGQGLQFLFEYFSETQRNKGNFPGRFSGRQFSNSRSEMNVSTLELGDSALYLCASSWGQGIYEQYFGPGTRLTVT.